These 12 T cell receptor beta chains share one sample of origin, sequenced in a study of blood T cell repertoires in COVID-19. Sequenced by immunoSEQ multiplex PCR; TCRdb stores in-frame clones only, minus some. The sample yields 200,000 to 300,000 clones, around 90% seen once. What was sequenced was peripheral blood. The receptor source for this set is a woman between 55 and 75 years old with COVID-19, enrolled during active disease.

The CDR3 bases are TGTGCCAGCAGTTTCGGGACAACCAGGGGCTATGGCTACACCTTC. Protein: CASSFGTTRGYGYTF. The genes are TRBV28 and TRBJ1-2; tentative D call: TRBD1 (6 bases). Germline values: CDR1 MDHEN, CDR2 SYDVKM. V lost 3 bases and J 4 bases, leaving 15 bases between the germline ends. This CDR3 has 15 residues.

The genes are TRBV9 and TRBJ2-2, with a weak D call TRBD1 (6 bases). V lost 4 bases and J lost 5, with 18 bases in between. The CDR3 length is 16 residues. Germline CDR1 is SGDLS and CDR2 is YYNGEE. The CDR3 loop is CASSPTWGRDTGELFF. DNA of the CDR3: TGTGCCAGCAGCCCCACGTGGGGGCGCGATACCGGGGAGCTGTTTTTT. Combining the CDR3 with reference TRBV9 and TRBJ2-2 gives the whole variable domain DSGVTQTPKHLITATGQRVTLRCSPRSGDLSVYWYQQSLDQGLQFLIQYYNGEERAKGNILERFSAQQFPDLHSELNLSSLELGDSALYFCASSPTWGRDTGELFFGEGSRLTVL.

This chain connects TRBV4-2 to TRBJ1-2, with D perhaps matching TRBD1 (5 bases). Germline V lookup: CDR1 LGHNA, CDR2 YNFKEQ. CDR3 length: 14 residues. Trimming left V 0 bases short and J 4 bases short, with 9 bases between. The CDR3 region is CASSQDQGSYGYTF. The CDR3 DNA follows: TGTGCCAGCAGCCAAGATCAGGGTTCCTATGGCTACACCTTC.

This clone was found once. The chain has TRBV13 and TRBJ1-2, with D perhaps TRBD1 (6 bases). Germline V gene data show CDR1 as PRHDT and CDR2 as FYEKMQ (reference sequence). This CDR3 region has 13 residues. V lost 5 bases and J 4 bases, leaving 11 bases between the germline ends. CDR3: CASSLRDTYGYTF. The CDR3 DNA reads as TGTGCCAGCAGCCTCCGGGACACCTATGGCTACACCTTC. Using reference TRBV13 and TRBJ1-2 for the parts outside the CDR3, the full variable domain is AAGVIQSPRHLIKEKRETATLKCYPIPRHDTVYWYQQGPGQDPQFLISFYEKMQSDKGSIPDRFSAQQFSDYHSELNMSSLELGDSALYFCASSLRDTYGYTFGSGTRLTVV.

V and J are TRBV27 and TRBJ1-6; possible D gene TRBD1, 6 bases. Germline lookup yields CDR1 MNHEY and CDR2 SMNVEV (reference sequence). This CDR3 has 13 amino acids. Trimming took off 10 bases at V and 8 bases at J, with 15 bases between the two ends. The CDR3 is CATGGTIYSPLHF. The DNA of the CDR3 is TGTGCCACCGGGGGGACAATTTATTCACCCCTCCACTTT.

The chain recombines TRBV30 with TRBJ1-5; D gene unclear. Germline-derived CDR1 and CDR2 are GTSNPN and SVGIG (reference sequence). The CDR3 is made up of 15 amino acids. Deletions cut 0 bases from V and 7 bases from J, with 16 bases between. The CDR3 loop reads CAWSVPPEAGQPQHF. In nucleotides, the CDR3 is TGTGCCTGGAGTGTCCCCCCGGAGGCCGGACAGCCCCAGCATTTT.

This chain connects TRBV28 to TRBJ1-5, with TRBD1 identical over 9 bases. V was pared by 6 bases and J by 6 bases, with 9 bases of the junction left unmatched. This CDR3 comprises 15 residues. CDR1 and CDR2 (germline): MDHEN, SYDVKM. The CDR3 loop reads CASSLTGGRSQPQHF. The CDR3 DNA follows: TGTGCCAGCAGCCTAACAGGGGGCCGGAGTCAGCCCCAGCATTTT.

V is TRBV9 and J is TRBJ2-2, with D maybe TRBD2 (6 bases). CDR1 and CDR2 from the germline V gene are SGDLS and YYNGEE. This CDR3 is 16 amino acids long. V was shortened by 0 bases and J by 4 bases, with 13 bases between the two germline ends. CDR3 amino acids: CASSVVAEPGTGELFF. The CDR3 DNA follows: TGTGCCAGCAGCGTAGTAGCGGAGCCAGGCACCGGGGAGCTGTTTTTT.

J is TRBJ2-7 and V is TRBV5-1; D possibly corresponds to TRBD1 (6 bases). The CDR3 contains 15 residues. Trimming pared 5 bases from V and 2 bases from J, leaving 17 bases between. CDR1 is SGHRS, CDR2 YFSETQ, per germline. CDR3 in amino acids: CASSSPTGPTYEQYF. The CDR3 bases are TGCGCCAGCAGTTCTCCGACAGGACCAACCTACGAGCAGTACTTC.

This clone has a single count. The chain joins TRBV9 to TRBJ1-1, with TRBD1 identical over 9 bases. V lost 3 bases and J lost 11; bases outside the gene matches: 8. This CDR3 comprises 13 residues. Per the germline V gene, CDR1 is SGDLS and CDR2 is YYNGEE. The CDR3 region is CASSGGGQGRAFF. The CDR3 DNA reads TGTGCCAGCAGCGGGGGTGGACAGGGGCGGGCTTTCTTT. The full variable domain, rest sourced from reference TRBV9 and TRBJ1-1, is DSGVTQTPKHLITATGQRVTLRCSPRSGDLSVYWYQQSLDQGLQFLIQYYNGEERAKGNILERFSAQQFPDLHSELNLSSLELGDSALYFCASSGGGQGRAFFGQGTRLTVV.

This rearrangement joins TRBV3-1 (or the pseudogene TRBV3-2) to TRBJ2-5; D remains ambiguous. This CDR3 has 13 residues. Germline V lookup: CDR1 LGHDT, CDR2 YNNKEL (reference sequence). The V end lost 7 bases, the J end lost 0 bases, and 9 bases lay between the germline ends. The CDR3 sequence: CASTHQNQETQYF. DNA of the CDR3: TGTGCCAGCACCCATCAGAACCAAGAGACCCAGTACTTC.

The chain joins TRBV7-2 to TRBJ1-1; D unresolved. CDR1 SGHTA and CDR2 FQGNSA come from the germline V gene. Trimming removed 7 bases at V and 2 bases at J, with 14 bases between. This CDR3 has 14 residues. The CDR3 region is CASTPAVQNTEAFF. The CDR3 DNA is TGTGCCAGCACCCCGGCGGTTCAAAACACTGAAGCTTTCTTT.